Listed here are 9 T cell receptor beta chains from one sample, sequenced in a study of shared clonotypes between healthy human individuals. It was CD45RO-negative cells, positively selected for CCR7, that made up naive CD8 cells, with terminally differentiated effector memory CD45RA+ cells excluded. Generated by immunoSEQ multiplex PCR, the TCRdb table keeps only in-frame clones and is missing some. The table lists around 2,000,000 clones, just under 95% of them singletons. The sequenced sample was naive CD8+ T cells sorted from blood. Source of these receptors: a young man in good health.

This chain joins TRBV7-9 and TRBJ2-7, with 9 bases matching TRBD1. CDR1 and CDR2 from the germline V gene are SEHNR and FQNEAQ (reference sequence). V shed 1 base and J 6 bases; nucleotides not matched to a gene: 7. There are 15 residues in the CDR3. In DNA, the CDR3 is TGTGCCAGCAGCTTAGAAGGGACAGGGTATCGCGAGCAGTACTTC. Residues: CASSLEGTGYREQYF.

CDR3 nucleotides: TGTGCCAGCAGCGTCCCCGGGACAAATACCTACGAGCAGTACTTC. Protein product: CASSVPGTNTYEQYF. V is TRBV9 and J is TRBJ2-7; a weak D match, TRBD1 (6 bases). The CDR3 is 15 amino acids. Germline V gene sequence: CDR1 SGDLS, CDR2 YYNGEE. The germline V and J ends were trimmed by 2 bases and 2 bases, with 14 bases remaining between them.

In this sample, this clone turned up once. The gene calls are TRBV6-5 and TRBJ1-1, with D perhaps matching TRBD1 (5 bases). This CDR3 comprises 12 residues. Germline V gene data show CDR1 as MNHEY and CDR2 as SVGAGI. Trimming removed 4 bases from V and 8 bases from J, with 11 bases in between. The DNA of the CDR3 is TGTGCCAGCAGTTTCGGGGGGATGGAAGCTTTCTTT. It is translated as CASSFGGMEAFF.

Remarks on this clone: Other DNA sequences within the sample encode an identical CDR3. The rearrangement links TRBV5-1 to TRBJ2-7; D not resolved. The CDR3 spans 14 residues. Germline V lookup: CDR1 SGHRS, CDR2 YFSETQ. Trimming left V 0 bases short and J 4 bases short, with 11 bases between. CDR3 nucleotide sequence: TGCGCCAGCAGCTTGGTCGGCGCTGATTACGAGCAGTACTTC. Residues: CASSLVGADYEQYF.

Details on this clone: The same CDR3 arises from other DNA sequences in this sample as well. The rearrangement uses TRBV4-3 and TRBJ2-7; D may be TRBD2 (5 bases). Trimming pared 0 bases from V and 5 bases from J, leaving 11 bases between. Per the germline V gene, CDR1 is LGHNA and CDR2 is YSLEER. CDR3 length equals 14 residues. CDR3 sequence (DNA): TGCGCCAGCAGCCAAGATCGCCTAGCCCACGAGCAGTACTTC. It codes for CASSQDRLAHEQYF.

The chain joins TRBV9 to TRBJ2-2; 8 nucleotides align to TRBD2. Unmatched junction bases numbered 8, after V lost 1 base and J lost 3 bases. This CDR3 has 17 residues. Germline CDR1 SGDLS, CDR2 YYNGEE. The CDR3 region has the DNA TGTGCCAGCAGCGTAATCCTAGCGGGCGTCGACACCGGGGAGCTGTTTTTT. Its translation is CASSVILAGVDTGELFF.

The chain employs TRBV19 and TRBJ2-1, with D perhaps given as TRBD1 or TRBD2 (5 bases each). Trimming shortened V by 10 bases and J by 4 bases, and 11 bases separated the two germline ends. Germline CDR1 LNHDA, CDR2 SQIVND (reference sequence). This CDR3 region has 12 residues. The CDR3 sequence: CATGTPYNEQFF. The CDR3 DNA is TGTGCCACCGGGACGCCTTACAATGAGCAGTTCTTC.

This chain links TRBV12-1 with TRBJ2-2; whether TRBD1, the table's D call, matches the DNA was not checked. TRBV12-1 is recorded as a pseudogene. The CDR3 loop spans 18 amino acids. The CDR3 region has the DNA TGTGCCAGCAGCTTCGCTGACAGGGGGCTAACGAACACCGGGGAGCTGTTTTTT. Its protein is CASSFADRGLTNTGELFF.

About this clone: This sample also contains other DNA sequences that code for the same CDR3. The chain links TRBV13 to TRBJ1-5, with D tentatively TRBD1 (5 bases). Deletions cut 0 bases from V and 1 base from J, with 7 bases between. The CDR3 extends over 15 amino acids. Germline-derived CDR1 and CDR2 are PRHDT and FYEKMQ (reference sequence). CDR3 region: CASSLGRVSNQPQHF. In DNA, the CDR3 is TGTGCCAGCAGCTTAGGCAGGGTGAGCAATCAGCCCCAGCATTTT.